The present T cell receptor beta chain was sequenced within a study of blood T cell repertoires in COVID-19 (dated by TCRdb to the early 2020s). Background on the whole study: Collaborator samples came from the United States, Italy and Spain and covered acute and convalescent phases of COVID-19. The material from the prospective study consisted of cDNA or gDNA derived from T cells, B-cell-depleted T cells, or PBMCs. The dataset comprised deeply sampled blood TCRbeta repertoires from subjects exposed to, actively infected with, or recovered from COVID-19. A freely available public database, intended as a resource for researchers studying the immune response to SARS-CoV-2, is where the repertoires were released. Samples were obtained from the ongoing ImmuneRACE study (first 160 participants) and from approximately 1,200 subjects provided by 6 global collaborators. Nearly every sample came with metadata listing a de-identified subject ID, COVID-19 status, age in years and sex. Where HLA class I and class II types were available, the types were taken from metadata supplied by the sample provider, not from assay-based typing. Results and caveats for the whole study, not just this receptor: Clinical and demographic metadata were provided uncurated, with the amount varying by source and participant.

V is cut by 8 bases and J by 1 base, and the space between the germline ends is 8 bases. Counted from cysteine to phenylalanine, this CDR3 has 12 amino acids. Of all the DNA, just the CDR3 is kept, 36 bases in frame from base 1. CDR1 MDHEN and CDR2 SYDVKM are derived from the germline V gene. Enrolling through a virtual design, the prospective study's participants ranged in age from roughly 18 to 90 years and lived across around 25 United States geographic areas. To assign participants to cohorts, the prospective study relied on clinical history that participants themselves reported in a screening survey and a study questionnaire. ImmuneRACE Cohort 3 recovered participants were defined by two consecutive negative NP/OP PCR tests, healthcare professional clearance, or symptom resolution. Mobile phlebotomists in the prospective study collected whole blood, serum and a nasopharyngeal or oropharyngeal swab from every participant. Prospective study participants could optionally give additional blood draws and questionnaires over an approximately 2-month period. Before DNA extraction, prospective study blood samples were shipped either frozen or at room temperature.

TCRbeta CDR3 regions were amplified from genomic DNA using the immunoSEQ Assay, a bias-controlled multiplex PCR. Turning to the authors' computational methods: The number of nucleated cells in each sample was estimated from the amplification of reference gene primers within the assay. To quantify the absolute abundance of each unique TCRbeta CDR3 rearrangement, sequence reads were collapsed and filtered. For each sample, productive Simpson clonality was calculated as the square root of Simpson's diversity index over productive rearrangements. In its TCRdb copy, this immuneACCESS table keeps in-frame sequences only and misses some clones. Where compared with another copy, unresolved V genes explain less than half of these, and the others have no known cause. The D gene and trimming were derived from the DNA, and the V and J assignments and clone size from that table. For this sample the table gives around 260,000 clones, of which around 90% were detected only once. The biggest ten clones account for 1% to 1.3% of the sample.

As regards this clone: What this receptor recognizes is not known. Per-base qualities were not stored, and no clone one base away is much larger.

Sequencing used PBMCs or T cells enriched from blood (not recorded which). This receptor was taken from a woman aged 25 to 39 who had recovered from COVID-19. The chain uses TRBV28 and TRBJ1-1; no D gene can be assigned with confidence. The CDR3 amino acid sequence is: CASVKQNTEAFF. The DNA reads as follows: TGTGCCAGCGTTAAGCAGAACACTGAAGCTTTCTTT.